The 6 T cell receptor beta chains given below trace back to one sample, sequenced in a study of radiotherapy plus CTLA-4 blockade in lung cancer. Assay: immunoSEQ multiplex PCR; the TCRdb copy retains only in-frame clones and omits some. The data show around 55,000 clones, approximately 84% seen once. This specimen was peripheral blood, taken from a patient treated with radiotherapy plus ipilimumab. These receptors were taken from a human donor with non-small cell lung cancer whose response to radiotherapy plus ipilimumab could not be evaluated.

The chain carries TRBV7-8 and TRBJ2-3; D is unresolved. The CDR3 totals 12 residues. V lost 5 bases to trimming and J lost 3 bases, with 6 bases between them. Germline assignment: CDR1 SGHVS and CDR2 FQNEAQ. The CDR3 DNA reads TGTGCCAGCAGCCCGTTTACAGATACGCAGTATTTT. It codes for CASSPFTDTQYF.

The V call is TRBV4-3, the J call TRBJ1-2; D gene unclear. V was trimmed by 0 bases and J by 7 bases, leaving 9 bases between them. This CDR3 has 13 amino acids. The germline gives CDR1 LGHNA, CDR2 YSLEER. The CDR3 region is CASSQDRQAGYTF. DNA of the CDR3: TGCGCCAGCAGCCAAGATAGGCAGGCTGGCTACACCTTC.

The sample holds a few counts of this clone. The chain uses TRBV25-1 and TRBJ2-3, with D maybe TRBD2 (5 bases). Per germline, CDR1 MGHDK and CDR2 SYGVNS. The length of the CDR3 is 14 residues. V gave up 5 bases and J gave up 4 bases, with 13 bases separating them. In DNA form, the CDR3 reads TGTGCCAGCAGTCAAAAAGGGAGAGCAGATACGCAGTATTTT. Translating it yields CASSQKGRADTQYF.

This clone was detected once. The chain has TRBV9 and TRBJ2-7, with 7 positions matching TRBD1. The V gene's germline CDR1 is SGDLS and CDR2 YYNGEE. There are 14 residues in the CDR3. Trimming cost V 4 bases and J 7 bases; bases outside gene matches: 11. CDR3 residues: CASSPRTGAREQYF. DNA for the CDR3: TGTGCCAGCAGCCCCCGGACAGGAGCGAGGGAGCAGTACTTC.

The V and J genes are TRBV5-1 and TRBJ1-1; D perhaps matches TRBD1 (5 bases). This CDR3 region has 16 residues. V was pared by 3 bases and J by 1 base, with 16 bases between. Per the germline V gene, CDR1 is SGHRS and CDR2 is YFSETQ. The CDR3 sequence: CASSWTPRGGNTEAFF. DNA for the CDR3: TGCGCCAGCAGCTGGACCCCTCGGGGGGGGAACACTGAAGCTTTCTTT. Drawing the rest from reference TRBV5-1 and TRBJ1-1, the complete variable domain is KAGVTQTPRYLIKTRGQQVTLSCSPISGHRSVSWYQQTPGQGLQFLFEYFSETQRNKGNFPGRFSGRQFSNSRSEMNVSTLELGDSALYLCASSWTPRGGNTEAFFGQGTRLTVV.

J is TRBJ2-2 and V is TRBV4-1; D is possibly TRBD1 (6 bases). This CDR3 region has 16 residues. Deletions cut 3 bases from V and 6 bases from J, with 17 bases between. The V gene's germline CDR1 is MGHRA and CDR2 YSYEKL. CDR3 amino acids: CASSHPEAGVPGELFF. CDR3 sequence (DNA): TGCGCCAGCAGCCATCCTGAGGCAGGGGTCCCCGGGGAGCTGTTTTTT.